This T cell receptor (beta chain) comes out of a study of T cell repertoires in cytomegalovirus infection. Study background: Matching HLA type, along with CMV infection, was indicated by public TCR beta signatures.

Looked up from germline, CDR1 is SGHTA and CDR2 is FQGNSA. CDR3 size: 14 residues. V was trimmed by 6 bases and J by 1 base, leaving 10 bases between them. In the case of this clonotype: Its antigen is undetermined.

Using its own MiXCR run on the reads, TCRdb lists one record per CDR3 protein. The repertoire includes a few hundred thousand distinct CDR3 sequences, about 35% of them detected once, and roughly 13% sits in the top ten. Findings and caveats of the study: Cumulative frequency (of public TCR beta family members) identified carriers of CMV plus the relevant HLA.

This sample comprised cultured PBMCs, obtained from culture after CMV antigen stimulation. The chain joins TRBV7-2 to TRBJ2-4, with D hard to call. This clonotype originated in a human donor in good health (CMV status not recorded). Some clones in this sample may be carry-over from other donors' samples. CDR3 bases: TGTGCCAGCAGTAGTGGGGTGGCCAAAAACATTCAGTACTTC. Residues: CASSSGVAKNIQYF. The whole variable domain, filled in from reference TRBV7-2 and TRBJ2-4, reads GAGVSQSPSNKVTEKGKDVELRCDPISGHTALYWYRQSLGQGLEFLIYFQGNSAPDKSGLPSDRFSAERTGGSVSTLTIQRTQQEDSAVYLCASSSGVAKNIQYFGAGTRLSVL.